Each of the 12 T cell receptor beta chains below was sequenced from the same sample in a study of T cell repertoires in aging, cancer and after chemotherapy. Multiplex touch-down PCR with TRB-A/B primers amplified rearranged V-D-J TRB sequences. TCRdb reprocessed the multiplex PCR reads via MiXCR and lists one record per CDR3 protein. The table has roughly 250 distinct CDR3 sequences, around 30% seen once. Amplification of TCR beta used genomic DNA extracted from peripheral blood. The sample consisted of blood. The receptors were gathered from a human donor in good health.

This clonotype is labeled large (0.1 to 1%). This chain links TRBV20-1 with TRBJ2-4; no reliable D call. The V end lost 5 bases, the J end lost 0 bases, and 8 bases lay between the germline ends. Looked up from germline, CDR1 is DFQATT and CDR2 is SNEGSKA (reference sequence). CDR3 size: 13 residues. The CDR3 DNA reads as TGCAGTGCTCAAAGAGTAGCCAAAAACATTCAGTACTTC. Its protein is CSAQRVAKNIQYF.

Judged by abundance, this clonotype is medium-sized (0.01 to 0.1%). CDR3 DNA: TGCAGTGCTCAGGACTTCCGGAGCTCCTACAATGAGCAGTTCTTC. Protein sequence: CSAQDFRSSYNEQFF. The genes are TRBV20-1 and TRBJ2-1; D may be TRBD2 (5 bases). Germline CDR1 is DFQATT and CDR2 is SNEGSKA (reference sequence). The CDR3 is 15 residues long. Trimming took off 5 bases at V and 0 bases at J, with 14 bases between the two ends.

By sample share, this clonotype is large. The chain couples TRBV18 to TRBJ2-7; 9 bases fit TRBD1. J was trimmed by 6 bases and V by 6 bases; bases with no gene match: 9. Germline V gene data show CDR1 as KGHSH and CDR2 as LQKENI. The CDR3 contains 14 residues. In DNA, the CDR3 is TGTGCCAGCTCTTCCAGGGGACAGGGAAGCGAGCAGTACTTC. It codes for CASSSRGQGSEQYF.

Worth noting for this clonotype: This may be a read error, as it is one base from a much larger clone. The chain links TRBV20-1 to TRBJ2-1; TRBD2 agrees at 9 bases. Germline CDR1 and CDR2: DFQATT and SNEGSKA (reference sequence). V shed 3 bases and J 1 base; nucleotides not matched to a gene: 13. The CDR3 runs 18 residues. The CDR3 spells CSASFWLAGRPSYNEQFF. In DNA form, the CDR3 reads TGCAGTGCTAGTTTTTGGCTAGCGGGGAGGCCTTCCTACAATGAGCAGTTCTTC.

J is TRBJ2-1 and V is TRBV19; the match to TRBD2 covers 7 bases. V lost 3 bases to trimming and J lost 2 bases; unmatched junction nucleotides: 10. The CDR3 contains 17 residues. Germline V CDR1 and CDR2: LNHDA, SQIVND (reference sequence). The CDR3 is CASSIMLADGPYNEQFF. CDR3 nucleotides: TGTGCCAGTAGTATCATGCTAGCGGATGGGCCCTACAATGAGCAGTTCTTC. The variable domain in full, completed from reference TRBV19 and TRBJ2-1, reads DGGITQSPKYLFRKEGQNVTLSCEQNLNHDAMYWYRQDPGQGLRLIYYSQIVNDFQKGDIAEGYSVSREKKESFPLTVTSAQKNPTAFYLCASSIMLADGPYNEQFFGPGTRLTVL.

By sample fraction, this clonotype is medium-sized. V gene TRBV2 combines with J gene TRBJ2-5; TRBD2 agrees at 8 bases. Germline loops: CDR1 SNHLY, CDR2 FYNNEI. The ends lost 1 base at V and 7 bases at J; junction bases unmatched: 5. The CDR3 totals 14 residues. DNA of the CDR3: TGTGCCAGCAGTGAAGAGACTAGCGCGAGGACCCAGTACTTC. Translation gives CASSEETSARTQYF.

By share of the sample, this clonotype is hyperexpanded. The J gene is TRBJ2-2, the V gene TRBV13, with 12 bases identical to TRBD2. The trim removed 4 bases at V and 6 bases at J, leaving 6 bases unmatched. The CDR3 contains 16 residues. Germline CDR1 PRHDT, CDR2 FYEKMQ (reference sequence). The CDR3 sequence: CASSYTGLAGSGELFF. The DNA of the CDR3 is TGTGCCAGCAGCTACACCGGACTAGCGGGGTCCGGGGAGCTGTTTTTT.

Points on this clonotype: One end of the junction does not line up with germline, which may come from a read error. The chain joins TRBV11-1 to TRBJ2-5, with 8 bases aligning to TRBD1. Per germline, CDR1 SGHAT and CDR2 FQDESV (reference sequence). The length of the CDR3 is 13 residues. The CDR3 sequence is CATSRGPDGTQYF. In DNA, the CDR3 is TGTGCCACCAGCAGGGGGCCGGACGGGACCCAGTACTTC.

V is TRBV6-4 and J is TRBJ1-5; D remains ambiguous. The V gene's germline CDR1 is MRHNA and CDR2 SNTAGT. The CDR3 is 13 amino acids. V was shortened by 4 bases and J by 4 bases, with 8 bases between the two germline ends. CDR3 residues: CASSAEENQPQHF. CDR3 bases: TGTGCCAGCAGTGCTGAGGAAAATCAGCCCCAGCATTTT.

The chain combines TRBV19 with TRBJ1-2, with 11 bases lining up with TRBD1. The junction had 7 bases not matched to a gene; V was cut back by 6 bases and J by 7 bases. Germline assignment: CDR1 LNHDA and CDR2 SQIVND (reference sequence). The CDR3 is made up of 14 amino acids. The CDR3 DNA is TGTGCCAGTAGCCTCACCGGGACAGGGGGTGGCTACACCTTC. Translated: CASSLTGTGGGYTF.

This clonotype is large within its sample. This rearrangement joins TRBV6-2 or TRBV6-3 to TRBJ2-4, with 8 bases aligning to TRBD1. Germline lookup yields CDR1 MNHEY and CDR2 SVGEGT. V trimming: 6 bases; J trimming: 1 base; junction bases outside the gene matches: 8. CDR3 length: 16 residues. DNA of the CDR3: TGTGCCAGCAGATCAGGGGGCGGCGGGGCCAAAAACATTCAGTACTTC. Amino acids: CASRSGGGGAKNIQYF.

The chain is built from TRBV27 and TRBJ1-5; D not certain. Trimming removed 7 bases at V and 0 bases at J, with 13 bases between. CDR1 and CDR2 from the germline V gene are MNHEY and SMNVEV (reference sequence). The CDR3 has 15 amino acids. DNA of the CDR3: TGTGCCAGCAAGGTTGTGGGGAATAGCAATCAGCCCCAGCATTTT. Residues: CASKVVGNSNQPQHF.